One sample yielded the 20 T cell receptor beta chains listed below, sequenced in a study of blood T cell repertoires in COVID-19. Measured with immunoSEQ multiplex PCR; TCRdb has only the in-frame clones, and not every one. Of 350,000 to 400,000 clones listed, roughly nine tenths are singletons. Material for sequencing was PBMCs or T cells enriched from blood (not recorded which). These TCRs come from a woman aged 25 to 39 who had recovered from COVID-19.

The CDR3 DNA follows: TGCGCCAGCAGCCCGGGTGGTGGAAACACCATATATTTT. This translates into CASSPGGGNTIYF. This chain connects TRBV5-1 to TRBJ1-3; D is undetermined. There are 13 residues in the CDR3. Germline V lookup: CDR1 SGHRS, CDR2 YFSETQ. Trimming shortened V by 4 bases and J by 3 bases, and 8 bases separated the two germline ends.

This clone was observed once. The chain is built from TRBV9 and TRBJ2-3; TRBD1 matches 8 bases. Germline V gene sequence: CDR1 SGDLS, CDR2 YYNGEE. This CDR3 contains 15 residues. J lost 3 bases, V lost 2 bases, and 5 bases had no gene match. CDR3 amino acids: CASSVLQGVTDTQYF. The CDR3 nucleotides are TGTGCCAGCAGCGTCCTACAGGGGGTAACAGATACGCAGTATTTT.

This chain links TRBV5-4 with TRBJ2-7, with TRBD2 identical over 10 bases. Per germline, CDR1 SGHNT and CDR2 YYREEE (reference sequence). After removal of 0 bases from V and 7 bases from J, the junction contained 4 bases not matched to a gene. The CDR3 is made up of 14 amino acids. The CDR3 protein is CASSLDLAGVEQYF. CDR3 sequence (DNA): TGTGCCAGCAGCTTGGACCTAGCGGGAGTGGAGCAGTACTTC.

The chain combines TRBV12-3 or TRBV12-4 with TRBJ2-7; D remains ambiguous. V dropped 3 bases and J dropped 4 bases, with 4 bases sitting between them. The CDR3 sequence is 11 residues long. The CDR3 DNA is TGTGCCAGCAGTTTGCAGTACGAGCAGTACTTC. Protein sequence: CASSLQYEQYF.

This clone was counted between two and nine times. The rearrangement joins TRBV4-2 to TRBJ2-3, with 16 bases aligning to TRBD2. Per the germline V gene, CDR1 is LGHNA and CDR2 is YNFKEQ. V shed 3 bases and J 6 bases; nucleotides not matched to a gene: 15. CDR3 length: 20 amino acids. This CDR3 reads CASSHRAGLAGGLGLDTQYF. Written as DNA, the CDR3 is TGTGCCAGCAGCCACCGGGCGGGACTAGCGGGGGGGCTCGGTTTGGATACGCAGTATTTT.

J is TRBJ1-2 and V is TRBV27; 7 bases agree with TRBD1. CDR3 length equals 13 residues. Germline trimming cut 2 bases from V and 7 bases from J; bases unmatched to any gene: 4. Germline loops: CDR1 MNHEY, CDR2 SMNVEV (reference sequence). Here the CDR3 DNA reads TGTGCCAGCAGTTTAACAGGGGAGCGTGGCTACACCTTC. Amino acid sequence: CASSLTGERGYTF.

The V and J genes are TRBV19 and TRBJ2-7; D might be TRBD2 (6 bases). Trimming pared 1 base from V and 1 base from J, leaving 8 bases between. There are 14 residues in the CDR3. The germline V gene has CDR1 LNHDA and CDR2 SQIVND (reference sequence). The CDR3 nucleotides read TGTGCCAGTAGTATAGCGGGAGCTTCCTACGAGCAGTACTTC. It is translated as CASSIAGASYEQYF.

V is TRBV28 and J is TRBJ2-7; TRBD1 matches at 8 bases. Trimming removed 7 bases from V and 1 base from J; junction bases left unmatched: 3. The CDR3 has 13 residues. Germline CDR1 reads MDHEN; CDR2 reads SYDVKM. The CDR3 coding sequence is TGTGCCAGCACCAGACAGGGGTCCTACGAGCAGTACTTC. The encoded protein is CASTRQGSYEQYF.

As DNA, the CDR3 is TGTGCCAGCAGCCAAGAAGCGGCGGGAGGAGCAGATACGCAGTATTTT. It encodes CASSQEAAGGADTQYF. This chain joins TRBV3-1 (or the pseudogene TRBV3-2) and TRBJ2-3, with 8 bases that match TRBD2. This CDR3 has 16 amino acids. Germline lookup yields CDR1 LGHDT and CDR2 YNNKEL (reference sequence). J lost 4 bases, V lost 0 bases, and 6 bases had no gene match.

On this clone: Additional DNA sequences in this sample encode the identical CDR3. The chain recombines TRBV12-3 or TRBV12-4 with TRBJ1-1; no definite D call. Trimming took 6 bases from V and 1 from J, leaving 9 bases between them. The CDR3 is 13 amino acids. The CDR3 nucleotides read TGTGCCAGCAGCCCCGGCGGGAACACTGAAGCTTTCTTT. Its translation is CASSPGGNTEAFF.

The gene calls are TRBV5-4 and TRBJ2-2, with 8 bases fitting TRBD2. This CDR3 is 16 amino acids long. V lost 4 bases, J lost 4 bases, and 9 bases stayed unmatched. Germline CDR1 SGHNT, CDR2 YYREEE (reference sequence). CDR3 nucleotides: TGTGCCAGCAGCCTGGGACTAGTACTAACCACCGGGGAGCTGTTTTTT. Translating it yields CASSLGLVLTTGELFF.

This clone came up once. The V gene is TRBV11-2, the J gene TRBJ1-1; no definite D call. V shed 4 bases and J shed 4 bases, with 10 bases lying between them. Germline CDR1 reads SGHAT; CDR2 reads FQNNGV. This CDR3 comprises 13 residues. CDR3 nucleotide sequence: TGTGCCAGCAGCTCCAACCCGGGCACTGAAGCTTTCTTT. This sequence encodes CASSSNPGTEAFF.

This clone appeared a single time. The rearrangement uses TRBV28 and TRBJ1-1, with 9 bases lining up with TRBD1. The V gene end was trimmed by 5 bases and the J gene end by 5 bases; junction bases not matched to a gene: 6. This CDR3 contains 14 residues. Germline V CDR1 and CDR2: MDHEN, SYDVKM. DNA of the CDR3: TGTGCCAGCAGTACACAGGGGGCGAGGACTGAAGCTTTCTTT. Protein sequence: CASSTQGARTEAFF.

The CDR3 coding sequence is TGCAGCGTTGACTCAGACATTGTTGGCTACACCTTC. It encodes CSVDSDIVGYTF. J is TRBJ1-2 and V is TRBV29-1, with D unclear. CDR1 and CDR2 (germline): SQVTM, ANQGSEA. Trimming pared 3 bases from V and 7 bases from J, leaving 12 bases between. This CDR3 has 12 residues.

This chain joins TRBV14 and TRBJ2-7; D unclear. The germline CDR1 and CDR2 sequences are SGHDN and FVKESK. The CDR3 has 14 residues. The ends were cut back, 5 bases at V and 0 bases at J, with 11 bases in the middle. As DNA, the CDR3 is TGTGCCAGCAGCAATGCCGGGTCCTCCTACGAGCAGTACTTC. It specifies CASSNAGSSYEQYF.

CDR3 coding DNA: TGTGCCAGTAGTATAGCACAGGGAAGATCACCCCTCCACTTT. Its protein is CASSIAQGRSPLHF. The chain uses TRBV19 and TRBJ1-6; a possible D gene is TRBD1 (6 bases). Germline assignment: CDR1 LNHDA and CDR2 SQIVND (reference sequence). Deletions cut 1 base from V and 10 bases from J, with 11 bases between. The CDR3 consists of 14 residues.

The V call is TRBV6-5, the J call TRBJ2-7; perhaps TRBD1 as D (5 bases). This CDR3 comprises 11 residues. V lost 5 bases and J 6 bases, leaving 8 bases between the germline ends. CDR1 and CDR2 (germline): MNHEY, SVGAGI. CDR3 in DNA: TGTGCCAGCAGTCTCCAGGGCGAGCAGTACTTC. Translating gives CASSLQGEQYF.

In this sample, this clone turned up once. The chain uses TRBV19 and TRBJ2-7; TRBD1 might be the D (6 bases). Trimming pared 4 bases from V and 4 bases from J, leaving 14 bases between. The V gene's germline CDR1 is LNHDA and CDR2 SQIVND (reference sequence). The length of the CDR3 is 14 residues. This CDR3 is CASSNWGQEYEQYF. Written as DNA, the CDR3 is TGTGCCAGTAGTAACTGGGGACAAGAATACGAGCAGTACTTC.

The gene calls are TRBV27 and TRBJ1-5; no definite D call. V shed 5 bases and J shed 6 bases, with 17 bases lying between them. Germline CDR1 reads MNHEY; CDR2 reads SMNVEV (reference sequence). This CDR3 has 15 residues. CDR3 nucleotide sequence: TGTGCCAGCAGTCCTGGCTTCCAGATTCCTCAGCCCCAGCATTTT. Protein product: CASSPGFQIPQPQHF.

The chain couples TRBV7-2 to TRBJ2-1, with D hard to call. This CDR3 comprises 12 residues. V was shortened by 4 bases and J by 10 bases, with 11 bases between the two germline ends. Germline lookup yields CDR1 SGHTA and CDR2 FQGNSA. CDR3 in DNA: TGTGCCAGCAGCTCCCTCCTCTCGGAGCAGTTCTTC. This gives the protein CASSSLLSEQFF.